A selection of T cell receptor beta chains follows, all from one sample in a study of OX40 agonist ivuxolimab in advanced cancers. Method: immunoSEQ multiplex PCR; TCRdb's copy keeps in-frame clones and lacks some. The sample lists 20,000 to 25,000 clones, around nine tenths occurring once. Here the sequenced sample was CD4+ or CD8+ T cells sorted from blood, taken in a trial of the OX40 agonist ivuxolimab. The receptors were sampled from an adult with an advanced solid tumor such as melanoma, head and neck, liver or kidney cancer. Each CDR3 is given with its conserved first and last residue. A D gene is named only where the DNA matches it firmly. Clone size is given for some rows only: seen once, a few or many times, or a class if the clone is expanded.

size	V	J	length	D	DNA	CDR3
-	TRBV6-4	TRBJ2-3	15	TRBD2	TGTGCCAGTTCCTCGGGGACTAGCGGCACAGATACGCAGTATTTT	CASSSGTSGTDTQYF
-	TRBV27	TRBJ2-2	14	-	TGTGCCAGCAGTTCTCCCACGGGGTTCGGGGAGCTGTTTTTT	CASSSPTGFGELFF
-	TRBV4-1	TRBJ1-4	12	-	TGCGCCAGCAGCCAAGGGCCCAGTCTTCTTTTTTTT	CASSQGPSLLFF
once	TRBV6-4	TRBJ2-1	15	-	TGTGCCAGCAGTGACACGGAGAACTCCTACAATGAGCAGTTCTTC	CASSDTENSYNEQFF
-	TRBV13	TRBJ2-3	16	TRBD2	TGTGCCAGCAGCTCGATCACTAGCGGGGGGAGGAATACGCAGTATTTT	CASSSITSGGRNTQYF
-	TRBV7-2	TRBJ2-1	19	-	TGTGCCAGCAGCGTTGGTGGGGACCCCTCTTCGAAGGCCTACAATGAGCAGTTCTTC	CASSVGGDPSSKAYNEQFF
-	TRBV5-4	TRBJ1-5	15	TRBD1	TGTGCCAGCAGCCCGGACAGGGGGTTAGGTCAGCCCCAGCATTTT	CASSPDRGLGQPQHF
-	TRBV4-1	TRBJ2-3	17	-	TGCGCCAGCAGCCAAGAAGGCAGGGGGACTAGCACAGATACGCAGTATTTT	CASSQEGRGTSTDTQYF
-	TRBV21-1	TRBJ1-5	12	-	TGTGCCAGCAGCAAAGACAGTTGGGGTGTTGATTTT	CASSKDSWGVDF
-	TRBV29-1	TRBJ2-7	13	TRBD2	TGCAGCGTTGGGGGCGGGAGTTCCTACGAGCAGTACTTC	CSVGGGSSYEQYF
-	TRBV5-1	TRBJ2-7	15	-	TGCGCCAGCAGCTTGAGGGAACGACCCTCCTACGAGCAGTACTTC	CASSLRERPSYEQYF
-	TRBV9	TRBJ1-1	15	TRBD1	TGTGCCAGCAGCGTAGGGGACAGGGGCGGCACTGAAGCTTTCTTT	CASSVGDRGGTEAFF
-	TRBV7-8	TRBJ2-1	16	TRBD2	TGTGCCAGCAGCTTATCAGGCGGGAGGGCTTCCCATGAGCAGTTCTTC	CASSLSGGRASHEQFF
-	TRBV7-8	TRBJ2-1	13	-	TGTGCCAGCAGCCCCCCCGTGAACAATGAGCAGTTCTTC	CASSPPVNNEQFF
-	TRBV7-9	TRBJ2-1	13	-	TGTGCCAGCAGCTTCGGGGGCTACAATGAGCAGTTCTTC	CASSFGGYNEQFF
-	TRBV2	TRBJ1-1	13	-	TGTGCCAGCAGGGAGGGAAGGGACACTGAAGCTTTCTTT	CASREGRDTEAFF
once	TRBV11-2	TRBJ2-3	17	-	TGTGCCAGCAGCTTAGATTACAGAGCGCTTGGGACAGATACGCAGTATTTT	CASSLDYRALGTDTQYF
few	TRBV13	TRBJ2-7	14	-	TGTGCCAGCAGCACGACAAGGATCTCCTACGAGCAGTACTTC	CASSTTRISYEQYF
once	TRBV6-1	TRBJ2-3	14	-	TGTGCCAGCAGTGAGACACAGGTGGAAGATACGCAGTATTTT	CASSETQVEDTQYF
once	TRBV30	TRBJ2-7	12	-	TGTGCCTGGAGGACAGAGTCCTACGAGCAGTACTTC	CAWRTESYEQYF
-	TRBV13	TRBJ2-1	13	-	TGTGCCAGCAGCTCCCCTCTCGACAATGAGCAGTTCTTC	CASSSPLDNEQFF
-	TRBV6-1	TRBJ2-3	15	-	TGTGCCAGCAGGCGACTAGGGCCTCAAGCAGATACGCAGTATTTT	CASRRLGPQADTQYF
-	TRBV7-9	TRBJ1-1	12	-	TGTGCCAGCAGCTTAATGGGGGTTGAAGCTTTCTTT	CASSLMGVEAFF
-	TRBV6-1	TRBJ2-1	14	TRBD1	TGTGCCAGCAGTGAACGCCGAGGGGGCTATGAGCAGTTCTTC	CASSERRGGYEQFF
-	TRBV9	TRBJ1-1	16	-	TGTGCCAGCAGCGTAGTGTTCGGGGGGCAACTCACTGAAGCTTTCTTT	CASSVVFGGQLTEAFF
-	TRBV5-8	TRBJ1-2	13	-	TGTGCCAGTGACCGGGGGGTGGACTATGGCTACACCTTC	CASDRGVDYGYTF
-	TRBV18	TRBJ1-2	13	-	TGTGCCAGCTCACCACGAGGGGCCCATGGCTACACCTTC	CASSPRGAHGYTF
few	TRBV29-1	TRBJ2-5	17	TRBD2	TGCAGCGTTGAAGATATGGCTAGCGGGGGCCTGGGGGAGACCCAGTACTTC	CSVEDMASGGLGETQYF
-	TRBV19	TRBJ1-1	15	TRBD1	TGTGCCAGTTATAACCGGAGACAGGGTCCGTCACGGGCTTTCTTT	CASYNRRQGPSRAFF
-	TRBV19	TRBJ2-1	14	TRBD2	TGTGCCAGTACCCGGGGGGGGGATAACAATGAGCAGTTCTTC	CASTRGGDNNEQFF
-	TRBV7-2	TRBJ2-2	19	-	TGTGCCAGCAGCTTTGGGAGGCTAGGGACGGTAAGGTCAGCCGGGGAGCTGTTTTTT	CASSFGRLGTVRSAGELFF
-	TRBV5-5	TRBJ2-5	14	-	TGTGCCAGCAGCTGGCCGGGACTTCAAGAGACCCAGTACTTC	CASSWPGLQETQYF
-	TRBV27	TRBJ1-2	15	TRBD1	TGTGCCAGCAGTTCCACCACCGACAGGGTGAATGGCTACACCTTC	CASSSTTDRVNGYTF
-	TRBV7-9	TRBJ2-2	16	TRBD1	TGTGCCAGCAGCCCATGGGACAGGGGGTATGACGGGGAGCTGTTTTTT	CASSPWDRGYDGELFF
-	TRBV11-2	TRBJ2-7	12	-	TGTGCCAGCAGCTTAGGTCGGCTCGAGCAGTACTTC	CASSLGRLEQYF
-	TRBV27	TRBJ2-7	13	-	TGTGCCAGCAGCGACGGGCTAGCGTGGGAGCAGTACTTC	CASSDGLAWEQYF
-	TRBV11-3	TRBJ2-7	11	-	TGTGCCAGCAGTTCCGGCAGCGAGCAGTACTTC	CASSSGSEQYF
-	TRBV7-9	TRBJ1-2	16	TRBD1	TGTGCCAGCAGTGTCTTTAACGCTTCAGGGGGATATGGCTACACCTTC	CASSVFNASGGYGYTF
-	TRBV6-1	TRBJ1-4	15	-	TGTGCCAGCAGCCCGAGGGGGGAAGCTAGTGAAAAACTGTTTTTT	CASSPRGEASEKLFF
-	TRBV27	TRBJ1-4	15	-	TGTGCCAGCAGTTTAAGGCAGGTCGCACGGGAAAAACTGTTTTTT	CASSLRQVAREKLFF
-	TRBV9	TRBJ1-2	11	TRBD1	TGTGCCACAGGGGGTAACTATGGCTACACCTTC	CATGGNYGYTF
once	TRBV4-1	TRBJ2-7	16	TRBD1	TGCGCCAGCAGCCAGATACAGGGGGAGGCTTCCTACGAGCAGTACTTC	CASSQIQGEASYEQYF
once	TRBV10-1	TRBJ2-3	16	-	TGCGCCAGCAGTGAGGCCCCAACGGGGGACACAGATACGCAGTATTTT	CASSEAPTGDTDTQYF